This is a list of T cell receptor beta chains from one sample in a study of cytomegalovirus exposure and HLA in healthy donors. Sequencing used immunoSEQ multiplex PCR; TCRdb keeps in-frame clones, though not all of them. Seen here are 100,000 to 150,000 clones, 77% observed once, and the top ten hold 4% to 5%. The sample comprised PBMCs. Receptor source: a male donor in good health and CMV-seropositive. CDR3s include the opening cysteine and the closing phenylalanine or tryptophan. The D gene is left open where the match is weak. Some rows mark clone size as missing; the rest say once, few, many or name a class of expanded clone.

v_call: TRBV7-9
j_call: TRBJ2-7
clone_size: .
d_call: .
cdr3_aa: CSSSPPSAAYEQYF
cdr3_nt: TGTTCCAGCAGCCCCCCAAGCGCAGCCTACGAGCAGTACTTC

v_call: TRBV11-2
j_call: TRBJ1-2
clone_size: .
d_call: .
cdr3_aa: CASSLEGAANYGYTF
cdr3_nt: TGTGCCAGCAGCTTAGAGGGGGCAGCTAACTATGGCTACACCTTC

v_call: TRBV6-5
j_call: TRBJ2-3
clone_size: few
d_call: TRBD2
cdr3_aa: CAAGREGNTDTQYF
cdr3_nt: TGTGCCGCCGGACGGGAGGGAAACACAGATACGCAGTATTTT

v_call: TRBV28
j_call: TRBJ2-1
clone_size: few
d_call: .
cdr3_aa: CASSSYNEQFF
cdr3_nt: TGTGCCAGCAGCTCTTACAATGAGCAGTTCTTC

v_call: TRBV19
j_call: TRBJ1-2
clone_size: .
d_call: TRBD1
cdr3_aa: CASSSSGGNYGYTF
cdr3_nt: TGTGCCAGTAGTAGTTCAGGGGGCAACTATGGCTACACCTTC

v_call: TRBV20-1
j_call: TRBJ2-1
clone_size: .
d_call: .
cdr3_aa: CRGADYNEQFF
cdr3_nt: TGCAGAGGGGCTGACTACAATGAGCAGTTCTTC

v_call: TRBV28
j_call: TRBJ1-1
clone_size: .
d_call: TRBD1
cdr3_aa: CASSLPGGTEAFF
cdr3_nt: TGTGCCAGCAGTTTACCAGGGGGCACTGAAGCTTTCTTT

v_call: TRBV6-5
j_call: TRBJ2-3
clone_size: .
d_call: TRBD1
cdr3_aa: CASSYYRTGDTQYF
cdr3_nt: TGTGCCAGCAGTTACTATAGGACAGGAGATACGCAGTATTTT

v_call: TRBV7-9
j_call: TRBJ2-1
clone_size: .
d_call: .
cdr3_aa: CASSFNSGKDEQFF
cdr3_nt: TGTGCCAGCAGCTTCAATTCGGGAAAGGATGAGCAGTTCTTC

v_call: TRBV4-2
j_call: TRBJ1-1
clone_size: .
d_call: .
cdr3_aa: CASRGRDRNTEAFF
cdr3_nt: TGTGCCAGCAGGGGGAGGGATAGGAACACTGAAGCTTTCTTT

v_call: TRBV7-9
j_call: TRBJ2-1
clone_size: once
d_call: TRBD1
cdr3_aa: CSSSLRGGSSYNEQFF
cdr3_nt: TGTTCCAGCAGCTTAAGAGGGGGCAGCTCCTACAATGAGCAGTTCTTC

v_call: TRBV6-6
j_call: TRBJ1-5
clone_size: few
d_call: TRBD1
cdr3_aa: CASSWEGQGINQPQHF
cdr3_nt: TGTGCCAGCAGTTGGGAAGGACAGGGGATCAATCAGCCCCAGCATTTT

v_call: TRBV28
j_call: TRBJ2-2
clone_size: .
d_call: TRBD2
cdr3_aa: CASSRSGRVNTGELFF
cdr3_nt: TGTGCCAGCAGCCGAAGCGGGAGGGTGAACACCGGGGAGCTGTTTTTT

v_call: TRBV2
j_call: TRBJ2-7
clone_size: once
d_call: TRBD2
cdr3_aa: CASSDPRSRTRVYEQYF
cdr3_nt: TGTGCCAGCAGTGACCCCCGCAGCCGGACTAGGGTCTACGAGCAGTACTTC

v_call: TRBV4-2
j_call: TRBJ2-3
clone_size: .
d_call: TRBD2
cdr3_aa: CASSRETSGGTDTQYF
cdr3_nt: TGTGCCAGCAGCCGAGAAACTAGCGGGGGCACAGATACGCAGTATTTT

v_call: TRBV28
j_call: TRBJ1-5
clone_size: few
d_call: .
cdr3_aa: CASSLVGGNQPQHF
cdr3_nt: TGTGCCAGCAGTTTGGTCGGTGGCAATCAGCCCCAGCATTTT

v_call: TRBV18
j_call: TRBJ2-3
clone_size: .
d_call: TRBD2
cdr3_aa: CASSTRSASGKNTQYF
cdr3_nt: TGTGCCAGCTCAACCAGGAGCGCTAGCGGGAAAAATACGCAGTATTTT

v_call: TRBV28
j_call: TRBJ1-1
clone_size: .
d_call: TRBD1
cdr3_aa: CASSRRQGYTEAFF
cdr3_nt: TGTGCCAGCAGCCGCAGACAGGGTTACACTGAAGCTTTCTTT

v_call: TRBV7-9
j_call: TRBJ2-5
clone_size: .
d_call: TRBD1
cdr3_aa: CASRRQGEKETQYF
cdr3_nt: TGTGCCAGCAGAAGACAGGGAGAAAAAGAGACCCAGTACTTC

v_call: TRBV11-2
j_call: TRBJ2-3
clone_size: .
d_call: .
cdr3_aa: CASSPYGQIITDTQYF
cdr3_nt: TGTGCCAGCAGCCCCTATGGGCAGATAATCACAGATACGCAGTATTTT

v_call: TRBV7-9
j_call: TRBJ2-5
clone_size: .
d_call: TRBD1
cdr3_aa: CASSLDRDRMESQYF
cdr3_nt: TGTGCCAGCAGCCTAGACAGGGACCGGATGGAGTCCCAGTACTTC

v_call: TRBV4-2
j_call: TRBJ1-5
clone_size: .
d_call: TRBD1
cdr3_aa: CASSQVRSGGQDQPQHF
cdr3_nt: TGTGCCAGCAGCCAAGTCCGCTCAGGGGGTCAGGATCAGCCCCAGCATTTT

v_call: TRBV4-1
j_call: TRBJ1-3
clone_size: .
d_call: .
cdr3_aa: CASSPSGDLRGNTIYF
cdr3_nt: TGCGCCAGCAGCCCCTCCGGAGACCTGCGGGGAAACACCATATATTTT

v_call: TRBV28
j_call: TRBJ1-5
clone_size: .
d_call: .
cdr3_aa: CASRRPGRGGNQPQHF
cdr3_nt: TGTGCCAGCAGACGACCGGGGCGGGGGGGCAATCAGCCCCAGCATTTT

v_call: TRBV6-6
j_call: TRBJ2-7
clone_size: .
d_call: .
cdr3_aa: CASSPIGTGRYEQYF
cdr3_nt: TGTGCCAGCAGTCCTATTGGCACGGGTCGCTACGAGCAGTACTTC

v_call: TRBV18
j_call: TRBJ2-7
clone_size: .
d_call: .
cdr3_aa: CASSPGGTGYEQYF
cdr3_nt: TGTGCCAGCTCTCCAGGGGGGACCGGGTACGAGCAGTACTTC

v_call: TRBV5-1
j_call: TRBJ2-2
clone_size: .
d_call: TRBD2
cdr3_aa: CASSLDPSGGAGELFF
cdr3_nt: TGCGCCAGCAGCTTGGACCCTAGCGGGGGGGCCGGGGAGCTGTTTTTT

v_call: TRBV28
j_call: TRBJ2-3
clone_size: .
d_call: TRBD2
cdr3_aa: CASSRTSGTADTQYF
cdr3_nt: TGTGCCAGCAGTCGGACTAGCGGGACGGCAGATACGCAGTATTTT

v_call: TRBV5-4
j_call: TRBJ2-3
clone_size: few
d_call: TRBD2
cdr3_aa: CASSRGLATDTQYF
cdr3_nt: TGTGCCAGCAGCAGGGGACTAGCGACAGATACGCAGTATTTT